The text below deals with one TCR beta chain. Its antigen is as yet unknown. The data were obtained in a study of chemoradiotherapy in HPV16-positive cancers. Study results and limitations: Only a couple of HPV16-positive patients supplied the functional HPV-specificity definition.

Assay: immunoSEQ multiplex PCR; the TCRdb copy retains only in-frame clones and omits some. Seen here are under 15,000 clones, 86% observed once, and the top ten hold 2.5% to 3%. Repeated repertoire sampling spanned the course of chemoradiotherapy. The CDR3 runs 14 residues. The germline gives CDR1 SGHRS, CDR2 YFSETQ. Trimming took 5 bases from V and 0 from J, leaving 9 bases between them. The chain combines TRBV5-1 with TRBJ1-3; tentative D call: TRBD1 (6 bases). The receptor was derived from a human donor with HPV-associated anogenital cancer. The sample was blood, taken from a patient who underwent chemoradiotherapy. For the CDR3, the DNA is TGCGCCAGCAGGGGACAAACCTCTGGAAACACCATATATTTT. Encoded protein: CASRGQTSGNTIYF.